This T cell receptor beta chain was profiled in a study of shared clonotypes between healthy human individuals. Whole-study context: Donors had three CD4 naive, three CD4 memory, two CD8 naive and one CD8 memory plate apiece.

CDR1 is SGHNT and CDR2 is YYREEE in the germline V gene (reference sequence). CDR3 length: 15 amino acids. V dropped 4 bases and J dropped 5; count of bases not matched to a gene: 7. Study-wide results and caveats: Donor scarcity curtailed the genetic and exposure-history diversity represented herein.

Division of CD4+ cells produced a CD45RA+ naive subset and a CD45RA-negative memory subset. A 200 ng quantity of DNA, some 30,000 T cell genomes, went into the sorted-subset replicate PCRs. Generated by immunoSEQ multiplex PCR, the TCRdb table keeps only in-frame clones and is missing some. The sample consists of fewer than 1.6 million clones, approximately 98.5% of them appearing once. Comment on this clone: The antigen is not known.

This rearrangement joins TRBV5-4 to TRBJ2-1; 9 positions agree with TRBD1. Sequenced sample: naive CD4+ T cells sorted from blood. Noted subset: CD45RA+ positively selected. The TCR was taken from a man between 25 and 39 years old in good health. The CDR3 nucleotides are TGTGCCAGCAGCCCAGGACAGGGGATCGACAATGAGCAGTTCTTC. It translates to CASSPGQGIDNEQFF.